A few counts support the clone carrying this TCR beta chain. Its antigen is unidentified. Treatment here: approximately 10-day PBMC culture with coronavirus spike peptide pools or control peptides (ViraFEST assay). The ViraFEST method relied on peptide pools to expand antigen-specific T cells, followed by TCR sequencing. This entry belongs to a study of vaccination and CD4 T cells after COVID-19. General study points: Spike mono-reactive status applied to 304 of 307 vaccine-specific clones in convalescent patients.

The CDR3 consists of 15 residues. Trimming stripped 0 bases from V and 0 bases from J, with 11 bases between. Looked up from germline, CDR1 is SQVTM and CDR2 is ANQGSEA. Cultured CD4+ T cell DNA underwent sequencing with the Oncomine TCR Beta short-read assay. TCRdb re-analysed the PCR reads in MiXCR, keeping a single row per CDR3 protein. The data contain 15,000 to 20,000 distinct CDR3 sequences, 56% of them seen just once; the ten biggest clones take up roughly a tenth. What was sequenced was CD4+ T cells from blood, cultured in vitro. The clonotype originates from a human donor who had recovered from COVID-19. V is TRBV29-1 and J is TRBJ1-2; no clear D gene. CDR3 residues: CSVEDHPRSNYGYTF. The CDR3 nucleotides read TGCAGCGTTGAAGATCATCCTAGATCTAACTATGGCTACACCTTC.